A selection of T cell receptor beta chains follows, all from one sample in a study of CD8 T cells in ankylosing spondylitis. TCRdb used MiXCR to reprocess the 5' RACE reads, holding one entry per CDR3 protein. The repertoire holds 750,000 to 850,000 distinct CDR3 sequences, with approximately 12% as singletons. What was sequenced was blood, either unsorted or a sorted T cell fraction (not recorded which). The source of these receptors is a male donor with ankylosing spondylitis. Both conserved end residues are part of each CDR3. Fields, in order: J gene, D gene, clone size, V gene, CDR3 protein, CDR3 DNA. A D gene is named only where the DNA matches it firmly. Part of the rows lack a size; the others show once, few, many or a class for expanded clones.

>TRBJ1-3|NA|NA|TRBV20-1
CSARDPDAGNTIYF
TGCAGTGCTAGAGATCCAGATGCTGGAAACACCATATATTTT
>TRBJ2-1|TRBD2|NA|TRBV12-5
CASGLGLAGVNEQFF
TGTGCTAGTGGTTTAGGATTAGCGGGAGTTAATGAGCAGTTCTTC
>TRBJ2-7|TRBD1|once|TRBV7-2
CASSKNRGFDEQYF
TGTGCCAGCAGCAAAAACAGGGGTTTCGACGAGCAGTACTTC
>TRBJ2-3|NA|many|TRBV7-9
CASSLELLELDTQYF
TGTGCCAGCAGCTTAGAGCTGTTGGAATTAGATACGCAGTATTTT
>TRBJ2-7|NA|few|TRBV7-3
CASSLSPGLSYEQYF
TGTGCCAGCAGCTTATCCCCAGGCCTCTCCTACGAGCAGTACTTC
>TRBJ2-1|NA|NA|TRBV19
CASSNDLGEQFF
TGTGCCAGTAGTAACGACCTTGGTGAGCAGTTCTTC
>TRBJ1-2|NA|many|TRBV12-3/TRBV12-4
CASSYRAGYGYTF
TGTGCCAGCAGTTACAGGGCGGGCTATGGCTACACCTTC
>TRBJ2-5|NA|many|TRBV20-1
CSTLRGEETQYF
TGCAGTACGCTTCGAGGGGAAGAGACCCAGTACTTC
>TRBJ2-1|TRBD2|few|TRBV6-2/TRBV6-3
CASAGEAYNEQFF
TGTGCCAGCGCGGGAGAAGCCTACAATGAGCAGTTCTTC
>TRBJ2-4|NA|few|TRBV20-1
CSAPSGENIQYF
TGCAGTGCCCCCAGCGGTGAAAACATTCAGTACTTC
>TRBJ2-3|NA|few|TRBV20-1
CSATPHLDTQYF
TGCAGTGCTACTCCCCATCTCGATACGCAGTATTTT
>TRBJ1-2|NA|NA|TRBV5-1
CASSSGNFNYGYTF
TGCGCCAGCAGCTCGGGGAACTTCAACTATGGCTACACCTTC
>TRBJ2-3|TRBD1|NA|TRBV10-3
CAISELTGQGADTQYF
TGTGCCATCAGTGAGTTAACGGGACAGGGGGCAGATACGCAGTATTTT
>TRBJ1-1|NA|many|TRBV7-2
CASSFRQNTEAFF
TGTGCCAGCAGCTTTCGACAGAACACTGAAGCTTTCTTT
>TRBJ2-1|TRBD2|NA|TRBV20-1
CSASSAGGPGTYNEQFF
TGCAGTGCTAGCAGCGCGGGAGGGCCCGGGACCTACAATGAGCAGTTCTTC
>TRBJ1-5|NA|few|TRBV12-3/TRBV12-4
CASALGGNQPQHF
TGTGCCAGCGCCTTGGGGGGGAATCAGCCCCAGCATTTT
>TRBJ2-7|NA|many|TRBV10-3
CAISESLGSYEQYF
TGTGCCATCAGTGAGTCCTTGGGGTCCTACGAGCAGTACTTC
>TRBJ2-5|NA|few|TRBV5-1
CASSLQLQQETQYF
TGCGCCAGCAGCTTGCAACTGCAACAAGAGACCCAGTACTTC
>TRBJ1-6|NA|NA|TRBV20-1
CSARTAGGLGSPLHF
TGCAGTGCTAGGACCGCGGGGGGCTTGGGTTCACCCCTCCACTTT
>TRBJ1-3|TRBD1|few|TRBV4-2
CASSQVAGGGGNTIYF
TGTGCCAGCAGCCAAGTCGCAGGGGGAGGTGGAAACACCATATATTTT
>TRBJ1-5|NA|many|TRBV6-2/TRBV6-3
CASSSRVTGPQHF
TGTGCCAGCAGCTCAAGGGTGACAGGGCCCCAGCATTTT
>TRBJ2-5|TRBD1|NA|TRBV5-1
CASSRGTGKYQETQYF
TGCGCCAGCAGCCGGGGGACAGGGAAGTACCAAGAGACCCAGTACTTC
>TRBJ2-1|NA|NA|TRBV20-1
CSALSRGPGEQFF
TGCAGTGCCCTTTCCCGGGGGCCAGGTGAGCAGTTCTTC
>TRBJ1-5|TRBD1|many|TRBV5-1
CASSWTGDSNQPQHF
TGCGCCAGCAGCTGGACAGGGGATAGCAATCAGCCCCAGCATTTT
>TRBJ1-2|NA|many|TRBV20-1
CSAREFSQESGYTF
TGCAGTGCTAGAGAGTTCAGCCAGGAGAGTGGCTACACCTTC
>TRBJ2-4|NA|many|TRBV29-1
CSVVMDWDIQYF
TGCAGCGTTGTGATGGACTGGGACATTCAGTACTTC
>TRBJ2-1|TRBD1|NA|TRBV11-1
CASSLTPWGQGIRYNEQFF
TGTGCCAGCAGCTTAACCCCTTGGGGACAGGGAATCCGTTACAATGAGCAGTTCTTC
>TRBJ2-2|NA|few|TRBV5-1
CASRLASRGWTGELFF
TGCGCCAGCAGGCTGGCATCCAGGGGTTGGACCGGGGAGCTGTTTTTT
>TRBJ2-3|TRBD2|NA|TRBV12-3/TRBV12-4
CASSFRGRLAGTPTDTQYF
TGTGCCAGCAGTTTTAGGGGTCGACTAGCGGGTACCCCCACAGATACGCAGTATTTT
>TRBJ1-5|NA|NA|TRBV4-2
CASSQKGLNQPQHF
TGTGCCAGCAGCCAAAAGGGGCTGAATCAGCCCCAGCATTTT
>TRBJ2-3|NA|few|TRBV29-1
CSVMGGRVSTDTQYF
TGCAGCGTTATGGGGGGCAGGGTTAGCACAGATACGCAGTATTTT
>TRBJ2-5|NA|few|TRBV9
CASSLTPPETQYF
TGTGCCAGCAGCTTAACCCCCCCAGAGACCCAGTACTTC
>TRBJ1-2|NA|few|TRBV12-3/TRBV12-4
CASRSRGGQGYGYTF
TGTGCCAGCAGATCACGCGGGGGGCAGGGCTATGGCTACACCTTC
>TRBJ1-1|TRBD1|many|TRBV5-1
CASSSLTGRVEAFF
TGCGCCAGCAGCTCGCTGACAGGGAGGGTCGAAGCTTTCTTT
>TRBJ2-4|NA|few|TRBV10-3
CAISSPSLAKNIQYF
TGTGCCATCAGTTCACCATCCCTAGCCAAAAACATTCAGTACTTC
>TRBJ1-1|NA|NA|TRBV20-1
CSARESSWAEAFF
TGCAGTGCTAGAGAAAGTAGTTGGGCTGAAGCTTTCTTT
>TRBJ1-2|NA|many|TRBV29-1
CSVEDLWEGGPFGGYTF
TGCAGCGTTGAAGATCTTTGGGAAGGGGGGCCTTTTGGTGGCTACACCTTC
>TRBJ1-2|NA|many|TRBV5-1
CASSLDSHYGYTF
TGCGCCAGCAGCTTGGACAGCCACTATGGCTACACCTTC
>TRBJ2-3|NA|NA|TRBV7-3
CASSFTFGIGTDTQYF
TGTGCCAGCAGCTTTACCTTCGGAATAGGAACAGATACGCAGTATTTT
>TRBJ1-6|TRBD1|few|TRBV9
CASSPKPRGNSPLHF
TGTGCCAGCAGCCCCAAACCCAGGGGGAATTCACCCCTCCACTTT
>TRBJ1-6|NA|few|TRBV20-1
CSAGEDVLSLYNSPLHF
TGCAGTGCTGGCGAGGACGTCCTAAGCCTCTATAATTCACCCCTCCACTTT
>TRBJ2-5|NA|NA|TRBV2
CASNSQYF
TGTGCCAGCAATTCCCAGTACTTC
>TRBJ2-7|NA|NA|TRBV4-3
CASSQDLPSYEQYF
TGCGCCAGCAGCCAAGATCTGCCGTCCTACGAGCAGTACTTC
>TRBJ2-2|NA|few|TRBV7-2
CASSVPGNPFAIGELFF
TGTGCCAGCAGCGTGCCCGGGAACCCCTTTGCGATTGGGGAGCTGTTTTTT
>TRBJ2-5|TRBD1|few|TRBV4-3
CASSQELPGQGVLGTQYF
TGCGCCAGCAGCCAAGAATTACCGGGACAGGGGGTATTAGGGACCCAGTACTTC
>TRBJ1-1|NA|few|TRBV5-1
CASRYEQGRDTEAFF
TGCGCCAGCAGATATGAACAGGGTAGGGACACTGAAGCTTTCTTT
>TRBJ2-7|TRBD2|NA|TRBV5-1
CASSLVGLAVSEQYF
TGCGCCAGCAGCTTGGTAGGACTAGCGGTTTCCGAGCAGTACTTC
>TRBJ2-1|NA|NA|TRBV20-1
CSASFRQLNEQFF
TGCAGTGCTTCCTTCAGACAGCTCAATGAGCAGTTCTTC
>TRBJ2-7|TRBD2|many|TRBV10-3
CAISESGTSGYEQYF
TGTGCCATCAGTGAGTCGGGGACTAGCGGCTACGAGCAGTACTTC
>TRBJ2-1|NA|NA|TRBV6-5
CASSYLGGGGDYNEQLF
TGTGCCAGCAGTTACCTGGGGGGCGGCGGGGACTACAATGAGCAGCTCTTC
>TRBJ2-3|NA|few|TRBV27
CASSLGSSIDTQYF
TGTGCCAGCAGTCTAGGGAGTTCAATAGATACGCAGTATTTT
>TRBJ1-1|NA|many|TRBV20-1
CSANYGANTEAFF
TGCAGTGCTAATTACGGGGCGAACACTGAAGCTTTCTTT